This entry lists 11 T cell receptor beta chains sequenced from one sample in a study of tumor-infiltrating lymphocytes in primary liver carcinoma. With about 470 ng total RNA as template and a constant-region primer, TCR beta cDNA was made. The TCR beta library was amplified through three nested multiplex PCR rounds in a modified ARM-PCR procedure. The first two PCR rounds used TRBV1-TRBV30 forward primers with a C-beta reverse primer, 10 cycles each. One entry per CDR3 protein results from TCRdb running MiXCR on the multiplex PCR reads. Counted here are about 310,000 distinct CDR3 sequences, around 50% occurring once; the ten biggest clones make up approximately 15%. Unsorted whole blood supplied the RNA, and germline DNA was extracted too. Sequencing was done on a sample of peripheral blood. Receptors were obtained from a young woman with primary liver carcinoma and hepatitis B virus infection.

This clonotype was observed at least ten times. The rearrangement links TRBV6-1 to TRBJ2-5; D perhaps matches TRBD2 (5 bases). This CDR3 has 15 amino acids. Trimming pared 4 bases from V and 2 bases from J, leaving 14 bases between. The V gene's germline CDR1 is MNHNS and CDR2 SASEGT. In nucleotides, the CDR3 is TGTGCCAGCAGTGGAGGGCTAGTTGGGCAAGAGACCCAGTACTTC. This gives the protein CASSGGLVGQETQYF.

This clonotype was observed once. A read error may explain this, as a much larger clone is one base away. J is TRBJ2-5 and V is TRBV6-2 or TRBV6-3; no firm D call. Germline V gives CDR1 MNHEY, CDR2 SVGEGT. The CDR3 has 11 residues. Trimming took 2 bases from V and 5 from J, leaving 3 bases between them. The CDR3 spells CASSYNETQYF. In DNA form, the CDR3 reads TGTGCCAGCAGTTACAACGAGACCCAGTACTTC.

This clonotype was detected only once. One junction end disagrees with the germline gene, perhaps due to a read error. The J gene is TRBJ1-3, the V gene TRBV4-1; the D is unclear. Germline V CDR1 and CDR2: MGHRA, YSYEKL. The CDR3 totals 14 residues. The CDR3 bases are TGCGCCAGCAACCAAGTCGGTATCGGAAACACCATATATTTT. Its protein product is CASNQVGIGNTIYF.

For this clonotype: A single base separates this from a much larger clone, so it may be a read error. The CDR3 DNA follows: TGCGCCAGCAGCCAAGAGTCGAGAGTTAGGACCGGGGCGCTGTTTTTT. Protein product: CASSQESRVRTGALFF. This chain uses TRBV4-3 with TRBJ2-2; D assignment may be TRBD1 or TRBD2 (5 bases each). The CDR3 length is 16 residues. The germline V gene encodes CDR1 LGHNA and CDR2 YSLEER.

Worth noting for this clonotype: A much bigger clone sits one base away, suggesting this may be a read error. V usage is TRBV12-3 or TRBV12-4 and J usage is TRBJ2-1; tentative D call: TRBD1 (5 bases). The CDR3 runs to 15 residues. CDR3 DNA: TGTGCCAGCAGTAATAGGGGCCGATCCTACAGTGAGCAGTTCTTC. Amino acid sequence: CASSNRGRSYSEQFF.

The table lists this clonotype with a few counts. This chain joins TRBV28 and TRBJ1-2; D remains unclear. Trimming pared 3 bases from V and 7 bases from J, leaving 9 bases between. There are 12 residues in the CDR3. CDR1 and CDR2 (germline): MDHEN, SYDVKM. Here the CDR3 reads CASSLRITGYTF. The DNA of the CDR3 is TGTGCCAGCAGTTTGAGGATCACTGGCTACACCTTC.

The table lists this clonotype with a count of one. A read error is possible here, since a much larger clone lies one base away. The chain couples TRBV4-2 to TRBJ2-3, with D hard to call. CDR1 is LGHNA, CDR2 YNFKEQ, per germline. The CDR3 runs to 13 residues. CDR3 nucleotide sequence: TGTGCCACCAGCCAAGAGCGACTGCATACGCAGTATTTT. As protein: CATSQERLHTQYF.

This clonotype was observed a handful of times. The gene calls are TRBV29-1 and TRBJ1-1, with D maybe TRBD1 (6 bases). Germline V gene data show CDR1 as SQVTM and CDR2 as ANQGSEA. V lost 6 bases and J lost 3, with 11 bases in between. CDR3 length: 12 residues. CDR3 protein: CSVAAGDTEAFF. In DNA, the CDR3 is TGCAGCGTCGCCGCAGGGGACACTGAAGCTTTCTTT.

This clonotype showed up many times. Here the CDR3 DNA reads TGTGCCAGCAGCTTAGGAGAAGTGACCCAGTACTTC. Amino acids: CASSLGEVTQYF. V gene TRBV7-8 combines with J gene TRBJ2-5; D remains ambiguous. Trimming removed 1 base from V and 7 bases from J, with 7 bases in between. This CDR3 contains 12 residues. Germline CDR1 SGHVS, CDR2 FQNEAQ. The full variable domain, its missing parts supplied by reference TRBV7-8 and TRBJ2-5, is GAGVSQSPRYKVAKRGQDVALRCDPISGHVSLFWYQQALGQGPEFLTYFQNEAQLDKSGLPSDRFFAERPEGSVSTLKIQRTQQEDSAVYLCASSLGEVTQYFGPGTRLLVL.

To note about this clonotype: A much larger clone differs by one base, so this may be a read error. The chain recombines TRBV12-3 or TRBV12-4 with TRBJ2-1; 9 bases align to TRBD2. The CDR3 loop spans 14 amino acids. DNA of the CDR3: TGTGCCAGCAGCTTTAGCGGGAGCACGGGTGAGCACTTCTTC. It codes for CASSFSGSTGEHFF.

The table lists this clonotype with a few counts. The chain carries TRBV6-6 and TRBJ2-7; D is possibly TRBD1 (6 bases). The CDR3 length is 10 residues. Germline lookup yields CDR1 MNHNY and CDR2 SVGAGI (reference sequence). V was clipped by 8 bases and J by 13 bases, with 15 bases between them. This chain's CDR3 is CASGRNRAYF. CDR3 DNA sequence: TGTGCCAGCGGCCGCAACAGGGCCTACTTC.